Listed here are 21 T cell receptor beta chains from one sample, sequenced in a study of blood T cell repertoires in COVID-19. Clones were sequenced by immunoSEQ multiplex PCR, and TCRdb holds only the in-frame ones, with some missing. The sample consists of 130,000 to 150,000 clones, approximately 84% of them appearing once. Sequencing used peripheral blood. The source is a woman at least 80 years old in a cohort sampled during active or convalescent COVID-19.

This clone occurred once. The V call is TRBV27, the J call TRBJ1-6; D call uncertain. Germline assignment: CDR1 MNHEY and CDR2 SMNVEV (reference sequence). The length of the CDR3 is 16 residues. Trimming pared 8 bases from V and 9 bases from J, leaving 23 bases between. CDR3 nucleotide sequence: TGTGCCAGCGGCACAATGGGCGGGCGTCTGGGTTCACCCCTCCACTTT. It yields the protein CASGTMGGRLGSPLHF.

Within the sample, this clone is large. V and J are TRBV18 and TRBJ1-1; D possibly corresponds to TRBD1 (6 bases). The germline CDR1 and CDR2 sequences are KGHSH and LQKENI. With 6 bases removed from V and 0 bases from J, the gap between germline ends came to 11 bases. This CDR3 is 14 amino acids long. The CDR3 loop reads CASSSGTMNTEAFF. CDR3 DNA: TGTGCCAGCTCTTCCGGGACAATGAACACTGAAGCTTTCTTT.

The chain couples TRBV2 to TRBJ1-2; no firm D call. The germline V and J ends were trimmed by 6 bases and 10 bases, with 18 bases remaining between them. CDR1 and CDR2 (germline): SNHLY, FYNNEI. The CDR3 has 13 residues. CDR3 loop: CASSALISGVYTF. The CDR3 DNA sequence: TGTGCCAGCAGCGCCCTAATTTCCGGAGTCTACACCTTC.

This clone appeared once. This rearrangement joins TRBV4-1 to TRBJ1-4; D perhaps matches TRBD1 (6 bases). This CDR3 region has 16 residues. V lost 6 bases, J lost 0 bases, and 14 bases lay in between. The V gene's germline CDR1 is MGHRA and CDR2 YSYEKL. The CDR3 DNA reads TGCGCCAGCAGTCCAGGGGTCCCAGCAACTAATGAAAAACTGTTTTTT. Translating gives CASSPGVPATNEKLFF.

The chain employs TRBV6-5 and TRBJ1-2; D possibly corresponds to TRBD1 (6 bases). Trimming took 7 bases from V and 4 from J, leaving 16 bases between them. Germline CDR1 reads MNHEY; CDR2 reads SVGAGI. CDR3 length equals 14 residues. The CDR3 bases are TGTGCCAGCAAATTGACAGGATTATCCTATGGCTACACCTTC. It codes for CASKLTGLSYGYTF.

This clone was observed once. The chain links TRBV6-5 to TRBJ2-5, with 10 bases lining up with TRBD1. The ends lost 6 bases at V and 2 bases at J; junction bases unmatched: 6. Per germline, CDR1 MNHEY and CDR2 SVGAGI. This CDR3 is 15 amino acids long. The CDR3 nucleotides are TGTGCCAGCAGGGACAGGGGGTTCGGGCAAGAGACCCAGTACTTC. Translation: CASRDRGFGQETQYF.

The gene calls are TRBV28 and TRBJ2-1; 7 bases align to TRBD1. The trim removed 5 bases at V and 1 base at J, leaving 5 bases unmatched. Germline lookup yields CDR1 MDHEN and CDR2 SYDVKM. The CDR3 length is 15 residues. The CDR3 loop reads CASSPGTESYNEQFF. The CDR3 DNA follows: TGTGCCAGCAGTCCCGGGACAGAGTCCTACAATGAGCAGTTCTTC.

This clone was counted ten times or more. At the DNA level, this CDR3 is encoded by other sequences in the same sample as well. The chain recombines TRBV18 with TRBJ2-7; 7 nucleotides align to TRBD1. The CDR3 is 14 amino acids. CDR1 and CDR2 from the germline V gene are KGHSH and LQKENI. Unmatched junction bases numbered 3, after V lost 3 bases and J lost 1 base. The CDR3 DNA reads TGTGCCAGCTCACCGGGACAGATTTCCTACGAGCAGTACTTC. Translated, it gives CASSPGQISYEQYF.

The chain recombines TRBV9 with TRBJ1-1, with 7 bases fitting TRBD1. The V gene's germline CDR1 is SGDLS and CDR2 YYNGEE. This CDR3 comprises 14 residues. The V gene end was trimmed by 7 bases and the J gene end by 0 bases; junction bases not matched to a gene: 6. CDR3 protein: CASSGGYLNTEAFF. The CDR3 coding sequence is TGTGCCAGCTCAGGGGGGTATCTGAACACTGAAGCTTTCTTT.

The chain uses TRBV5-1 and TRBJ1-2, with D possibly matching TRBD1 (5 bases). This CDR3 is built from 13 residues. CDR1 is SGHRS and CDR2 is YFSETQ in the germline V gene. V gave up 4 bases and J gave up 7 bases, with 14 bases separating them. The CDR3 DNA reads TGCGCCAGCAGCGGAACCCCAGGGTTTGGCTACACCTTC. Translated: CASSGTPGFGYTF.

The J gene is TRBJ2-3, the V gene TRBV30; 10 positions match TRBD2. V shed 0 bases, J shed 0 bases, and the junction held 0 bases outside the gene matches. Germline V gene data show CDR1 as GTSNPN and CDR2 as SVGIG (reference sequence). This CDR3 has 15 residues. The CDR3 here is CAWSVAGGSTDTQYF. In nucleotides, the CDR3 is TGTGCCTGGAGTGTAGCGGGGGGGAGCACAGATACGCAGTATTTT.

The rearrangement uses TRBV12-3 or TRBV12-4 and TRBJ2-1; perhaps TRBD1 as D (6 bases). The CDR3 is 12 amino acids. Deletions cut 6 bases from V and 7 bases from J, with 10 bases between. CDR3 bases: TGTGCCAGCAGGCGGACAGAAAATGAGCAGTTCTTC. This gives the protein CASRRTENEQFF.

The rearrangement uses TRBV4-2 and TRBJ1-2; possibly TRBD1 for D (6 bases). Germline V lookup: CDR1 LGHNA, CDR2 YNFKEQ. V gave up 1 base and J gave up 4 bases, with 13 bases separating them. The CDR3 runs 15 residues. CDR3 protein: CASSQVLTGGYGYTF. Here the CDR3 DNA reads TGTGCCAGCAGCCAAGTTCTGACAGGTGGCTATGGCTACACCTTC.

V is TRBV6-4 and J is TRBJ2-7, with 9 bases lining up with TRBD1. Germline values: CDR1 MRHNA, CDR2 SNTAGT. The J segment lost 4 bases and the V segment lost 2 bases, leaving 6 bases of the junction unmatched. The CDR3 is 15 amino acids. The CDR3 region has the DNA TGTGCCAGCAGTGACCCTCCGGGACAGGGTTACGAGCAGTACGTC. This sequence encodes CASSDPPGQGYEQYV.

Only a few counts were recorded for this clone. The genes are TRBV15 and TRBJ2-3, with TRBD2 matching 12 bases. The length of the CDR3 is 18 residues. Germline lookup yields CDR1 LNHNV and CDR2 YYDKDF (reference sequence). The ends lost 5 bases at V and 1 base at J; junction bases unmatched: 10. CDR3 loop: CATSSPGLAGYRTDTQYF. In DNA, the CDR3 is TGTGCCACCAGCTCGCCGGGACTAGCGGGTTATCGCACAGATACGCAGTATTTT. Using reference TRBV15 and TRBJ2-3 for the parts outside the CDR3, the full variable domain is DAMVIQNPRYQVTQFGKPVTLSCSQTLNHNVMYWYQQKSSQAPKLLFHYYDKDFNNEADTPDNFQSRRPNTSFCFLDIRSPGLGDTAMYLCATSSPGLAGYRTDTQYFGPGTRLTVL.

This chain connects TRBV27 to TRBJ1-5; a weak D match, TRBD1 (5 bases). Germline lookup yields CDR1 MNHEY and CDR2 SMNVEV (reference sequence). The CDR3 totals 18 residues. Trimming took 6 bases from V and 1 from J, leaving 22 bases between them. CDR3: CASRSRQGGNRSNQPQHF. In DNA, the CDR3 is TGTGCCAGCAGAAGTAGGCAGGGAGGTAACAGGAGCAATCAGCCCCAGCATTTT.

The rearrangement uses TRBV5-1 and TRBJ1-6, with D maybe TRBD1 (6 bases). This CDR3 contains 14 residues. The germline CDR1 and CDR2 sequences are SGHRS and YFSETQ. V was pared by 5 bases and J by 3 bases, with 9 bases between. In DNA form, the CDR3 reads TGCGCCAGCAGGATGGACAGCTATAATTCACCCCTCCACTTT. Translating gives CASRMDSYNSPLHF.

The rearrangement uses TRBV7-9 and TRBJ2-1; weak D call: TRBD2 (6 bases). CDR3 length equals 13 residues. Per germline, CDR1 SEHNR and CDR2 FQNEAQ (reference sequence). The germline V and J ends were trimmed by 6 bases and 3 bases, with 9 bases remaining between them. CDR3 protein: CASSGGDYNEQFF. The CDR3 DNA reads TGTGCCAGCAGTGGCGGGGACTACAATGAGCAGTTCTTC.

The J gene is TRBJ1-2, the V gene TRBV5-6; 9 nucleotides align to TRBD1. Germline V gives CDR1 SGHDT, CDR2 YYEEEE. The CDR3 has 14 residues. V lost 5 bases, J lost 2 bases, and 4 bases stayed unmatched. CDR3 in DNA: TGTGCCAGCAGGCGGGGACAGGGCAACTATGGCTACACCTTC. Encoded protein: CASRRGQGNYGYTF.

The V call is TRBV27, the J call TRBJ2-1, with D perhaps TRBD2 (6 bases). Germline values: CDR1 MNHEY, CDR2 SMNVEV (reference sequence). Deletions cut 4 bases from V and 4 bases from J, with 17 bases between. This CDR3 region has 16 residues. This CDR3 reads CASSYRLERSYNEQFF. As DNA, the CDR3 is TGTGCCAGCAGTTACCGACTAGAACGCTCTTACAATGAGCAGTTCTTC.

The V gene is TRBV7-2, the J gene TRBJ2-5, with TRBD2 matching over 11 bases. Unmatched junction bases numbered 2, after V lost 0 bases and J lost 2 bases. CDR3 length: 16 residues. From germline, CDR1 is SGHTA and CDR2 FQGNSA. The CDR3 DNA follows: TGTGCCAGCAGCTTAGCGTCTAGCGGGGGGCAAGAGACCCAGTACTTC. Translating gives CASSLASSGGQETQYF.